Following are 18 T cell receptor beta chains from one sample sequenced in a study of lymphopenia after photon versus proton radiotherapy. Sequenced by immunoSEQ multiplex PCR; TCRdb stores in-frame clones only, minus some. Altogether 60,000 or so clones are present, 86% being singletons, with the ten largest covering roughly 2.3%. This specimen was peripheral blood, taken from a patient treated with photon-based radiotherapy. The receptors come from a man between 40 and 49 years old with gastric cancer.

This chain uses TRBV5-4 with TRBJ1-2; TRBD1 might be the D (5 bases). CDR3 length equals 15 residues. Germline-derived CDR1 and CDR2 are SGHNT and YYREEE (reference sequence). Trimming shortened V by 8 bases and J by 6 bases, and 23 bases separated the two germline ends. CDR3 residues: CASARGEALWDGYTF. The DNA of the CDR3 is TGTGCCAGTGCACGGGGGGAAGCCCTCTGGGATGGCTACACCTTC.

Turning to this clone: This same CDR3 is encoded by further DNA sequences in the sample. V is TRBV18 and J is TRBJ1-3; D remains unclear. This CDR3 spans 13 amino acids. Germline V lookup: CDR1 KGHSH, CDR2 LQKENI. Trimming shortened V by 3 bases and J by 2 bases, and 5 bases separated the two germline ends. DNA for the CDR3: TGTGCCAGCTCACCCGGGGCTGGAAACACCATATATTTT. It codes for CASSPGAGNTIYF. Full variable domain (missing parts from reference TRBV18 and TRBJ1-3): NAGVMQNPRHLVRRRGQEARLRCSPMKGHSHVYWYRQLPEEGLKFMVYLQKENIIDESGMPKERFSAEFPKEGPSILRIQQVVRGDSAAYFCASSPGAGNTIYFGEGSWLTVV.

The chain combines TRBV7-9 with TRBJ2-5; 7 nucleotides line up with TRBD1. This CDR3 spans 16 amino acids. Germline CDR1 and CDR2: SEHNR and FQNEAQ (reference sequence). The trim removed 1 base at V and 4 bases at J, leaving 9 bases unmatched. CDR3 coding DNA: TGTGCCAGCAGCTTAGATGGGACAGTCAAGGGAGAGACCCAGTACTTC. It specifies CASSLDGTVKGETQYF.

The chain employs TRBV15 and TRBJ1-4; D is unclear. Deletions cut 4 bases from V and 6 bases from J, with 15 bases between. The CDR3 has 15 residues. Per germline, CDR1 LNHNV and CDR2 YYDKDF (reference sequence). In DNA form, the CDR3 reads TGTGCCACCAGCATAGCCAGGAGGCCGGATGAAAAACTGTTTTTT. It specifies CATSIARRPDEKLFF.

The chain has TRBV7-2 and TRBJ1-5, with TRBD1 as a possible D gene (5 bases). This CDR3 is 14 amino acids long. The ends were cut back, 5 bases at V and 2 bases at J, with 10 bases in the middle. CDR1 is SGHTA and CDR2 is FQGNSA in the germline V gene. CDR3 in DNA: TGTGCCAGCAGCCGGGACCCAGGCAATCAGCCCCAGCATTTT. It specifies CASSRDPGNQPQHF. Using reference TRBV7-2 and TRBJ1-5 for the parts outside the CDR3, the full variable domain is GAGVSQSPSNKVTEKGKDVELRCDPISGHTALYWYRQSLGQGLEFLIYFQGNSAPDKSGLPSDRFSAERTGGSVSTLTIQRTQQEDSAVYLCASSRDPGNQPQHFGDGTRLSIL.

The CDR3 reads CASSPRTGTDTQYF. CDR3 in DNA: TGTGCCAGCAGCCCGCGGACAGGCACAGATACGCAGTATTTT. The V gene is TRBV7-9, the J gene TRBJ2-3, with a weak D call TRBD1 (6 bases). Deletions cut 5 bases from V and 1 base from J, with 10 bases between. The germline CDR1 and CDR2 sequences are SEHNR and FQNEAQ (reference sequence). The length of the CDR3 is 14 residues.

The chain links TRBV5-1 to TRBJ1-1; the match to TRBD1 covers 7 bases. Per germline, CDR1 SGHRS and CDR2 YFSETQ. There are 15 residues in the CDR3. Losses at the gene ends were 4 bases for V and 4 bases for J; bases not matched to a gene: 10. CDR3: CASSPVKGGGTEAFF. DNA of the CDR3: TGCGCCAGCAGCCCCGTTAAAGGGGGCGGCACTGAAGCTTTCTTT. Supplemented by reference TRBV5-1 and TRBJ1-1, the full variable domain reads KAGVTQTPRYLIKTRGQQVTLSCSPISGHRSVSWYQQTPGQGLQFLFEYFSETQRNKGNFPGRFSGRQFSNSRSEMNVSTLELGDSALYLCASSPVKGGGTEAFFGQGTRLTVV.

The chain joins TRBV6-5 to TRBJ1-2; D uncertain. Germline V gene sequence: CDR1 MNHEY, CDR2 SVGAGI. V shed 6 bases and J shed 4 bases, with 12 bases lying between them. The CDR3 contains 13 residues. CDR3 sequence (DNA): TGTGCCAGCAGCGGAAATGGGCCCTATGGCTACACCTTC. Amino acids: CASSGNGPYGYTF.

The chain employs TRBV18 and TRBJ2-3, with 12 nucleotides matching TRBD2. Germline-derived CDR1 and CDR2 are KGHSH and LQKENI. The CDR3 extends over 16 amino acids. V lost 5 bases, J lost 2 bases, and 5 bases stayed unmatched. CDR3 in amino acids: CASSVWTSGNTDTQYF. The CDR3 DNA reads as TGTGCCAGCTCAGTCTGGACTAGCGGGAACACAGATACGCAGTATTTT.

The chain recombines TRBV2 with TRBJ2-5, with 8 nucleotides matching TRBD1. After removal of 8 bases from V and 5 bases from J, the junction contained 10 bases not matched to a gene. The CDR3 length is 14 residues. CDR1 is SNHLY, CDR2 FYNNEI, per germline. This CDR3 is CASCQGAQGETQYF. In DNA form, the CDR3 reads TGTGCCAGCTGTCAGGGGGCGCAGGGGGAGACCCAGTACTTC.

The rearrangement joins TRBV30 to TRBJ2-2; no firm D call. In germline, CDR1 is GTSNPN, CDR2 SVGIG (reference sequence). V was shortened by 4 bases and J by 6 bases, with 12 bases between the two germline ends. CDR3 size: 13 residues. This CDR3 is CAWTRESAGELFF. The CDR3 DNA is TGTGCCTGGACCCGAGAATCCGCCGGGGAGCTGTTTTTT. Together with reference TRBV30 and TRBJ2-2, the CDR3 gives the full variable domain: SQTIHQWPATLVQPVGSPLSLECTVEGTSNPNLYWYRQAAGRGLQLLFYSVGIGQISSEVPQNLSASRPQDRQFILSSKKLLLSDSGFYLCAWTRESAGELFFGEGSRLTVL.

V gene TRBV21-1 combines with J gene TRBJ1-5; the table's D call, TRBD1, has no DNA check behind it. TRBV21-1 is a listed pseudogene. The CDR3 is 16 residues long. The CDR3 DNA reads TGTGCCAGCAGCAAAGTGGAGACAGGGTGCAATCAGCCCCAGCATTTT. Encoded protein: CASSKVETGCNQPQHF.

The chain is built from TRBV27 and TRBJ1-2, with D tentatively TRBD1 (6 bases). This CDR3 comprises 12 residues. Germline assignment: CDR1 MNHEY and CDR2 SMNVEV (reference sequence). Trimming left V 6 bases short and J 7 bases short, with 12 bases between. The CDR3 bases are TGTGCCAGCAGGACCAGGGGCCTTGGCTACACCTTC. It translates to CASRTRGLGYTF.

A few counts support this clone. The chain couples TRBV7-9 to TRBJ1-6; 8 bases are shared with TRBD1. Losses at the gene ends were 4 bases for V and 6 bases for J; bases not matched to a gene: 11. CDR1 is SEHNR, CDR2 FQNEAQ, per germline (reference sequence). The CDR3 spans 17 residues. The CDR3: CASSSGQGIGGNSPLHF. The DNA of the CDR3 is TGTGCCAGCAGCTCTGGACAGGGTATAGGGGGTAATTCACCCCTCCACTTT.

This chain connects TRBV18 to TRBJ1-2; perhaps TRBD1 as D (5 bases). CDR3 length: 14 residues. Between the trimmed V and J ends, which lost 6 bases and 3 bases, there was a span of 14 bases. Germline V CDR1 and CDR2: KGHSH, LQKENI. CDR3 DNA sequence: TGTGCCAGCTCTCAGAATTCGGGGGACTATGGCTACACCTTC. This encodes CASSQNSGDYGYTF.

The chain joins TRBV11-1 to TRBJ2-7; D gene unclear. Germline V gene data show CDR1 as SGHAT and CDR2 as FQDESV (reference sequence). This CDR3 has 12 residues. V shed 2 bases and J shed 6 bases, with 8 bases lying between them. The CDR3 loop is CASSLSLGEQYF. The CDR3 nucleotides are TGTGCCAGCAGCTTATCCCTAGGCGAGCAGTACTTC. Full variable domain (rest looked up from reference TRBV11-1 and TRBJ2-7): EAEVAQSPRYKITEKSQAVAFWCDPISGHATLYWYRQILGQGPELLVQFQDESVVDDSQLPKDRFSAERLKGVDSTLKIQPAELGDSAMYLCASSLSLGEQYFGPGTRLTVT.

The rearrangement joins TRBV14 to TRBJ2-7; 7 bases are shared with TRBD2. Unmatched junction bases numbered 8, after V lost 1 base and J lost 5 bases. Germline lookup yields CDR1 SGHDN and CDR2 FVKESK. The CDR3 has 15 residues. CDR3 sequence: CASSQGLGGVDEQYF. The CDR3, as DNA: TGTGCCAGCAGCCAAGGACTGGGGGGGGTGGACGAGCAGTACTTC.

The genes are TRBV6-5 and TRBJ1-2; D is unresolved. Trimming pared 2 bases from V and 6 bases from J, leaving 13 bases between. The CDR3 contains 14 residues. Per the germline V gene, CDR1 is MNHEY and CDR2 is SVGAGI. The CDR3 nucleotides read TGTGCCAGCAGTTACACGCGCAGGAGCGATGGCTACACCTTC. Translating gives CASSYTRRSDGYTF.